Detailed here is one T cell receptor beta chain. Its antigen is currently unknown. The data derive from a study of cytotoxic CD8 clonotypes in ibrutinib-treated CLL. The study, taken as a whole, reports: The study found clonality rose at ibrutinib response, then fell toward baseline at progression.

Using immunoSEQ multiplex PCR, the repertoire was profiled, and TCRdb retains in-frame clones only, with some absent. The sample includes 110,000 to 150,000 clones, around 80% of them seen just once. Germline CDR1 reads SGHVS; CDR2 reads FQNEAQ. The CDR3 extends over 14 amino acids. V shed 3 bases and J shed 4 bases, with 13 bases lying between them. This receptor was obtained from a human donor with chronic lymphocytic leukemia. V and J are TRBV7-8 and TRBJ2-7; D unclear. This specimen consisted of PBMCs, obtained after 12 months of ibrutinib treatment. CDR3 in DNA: TGTGCCAGCAGCTTGAGACCATCGGTTTACGAGCAGTACTTC. It specifies CASSLRPSVYEQYF.